The clone carrying this TCR beta chain turned up a few times. Antigen: not known. This entry is derived from a study of CD4+ T cells in melanoma. Regarding the study as a whole: Neoantigen-specific CD4+ T cells in melanoma reportedly had diverse differentiation states. A reported correlation linked neoantigen-specific CD4+ T cells to CD8+, macrophage and B cell function.

The method was immunoSEQ multiplex PCR; TCRdb's version includes in-frame clones alone and lacks a portion of them. Counted here are about 14,000 clones, 68% occurring once; the ten biggest clones make up 15% to 20%. The TCR comes from a human donor with melanoma. The sample consisted of cells from a culture (not recorded whether cultured in vitro).

The DNA for the CDR3 is TGTGCCAGCAGCTTAGTGGGGGTGGCTGAGCAGTTCTTC. This translates into CASSLVGVAEQFF. V gene TRBV7-6 combines with J gene TRBJ2-1; D possibly matches TRBD1 or TRBD2 (5 bases each). The CDR3 totals 13 residues. The V gene's germline CDR1 is SGHVS and CDR2 FNYEAQ. V lost 1 base and J 9 bases, leaving 10 bases between the germline ends.